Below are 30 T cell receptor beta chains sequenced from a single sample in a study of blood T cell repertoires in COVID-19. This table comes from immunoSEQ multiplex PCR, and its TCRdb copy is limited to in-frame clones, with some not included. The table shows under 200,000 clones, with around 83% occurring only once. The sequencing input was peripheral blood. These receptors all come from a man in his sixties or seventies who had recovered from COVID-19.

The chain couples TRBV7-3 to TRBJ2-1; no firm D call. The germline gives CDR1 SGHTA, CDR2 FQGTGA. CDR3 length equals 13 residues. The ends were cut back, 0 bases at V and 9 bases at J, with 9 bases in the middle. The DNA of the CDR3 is TGTGCCAGCAGCTTAACCCAAAATAGTGAGCAGTTCTTC. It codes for CASSLTQNSEQFF.

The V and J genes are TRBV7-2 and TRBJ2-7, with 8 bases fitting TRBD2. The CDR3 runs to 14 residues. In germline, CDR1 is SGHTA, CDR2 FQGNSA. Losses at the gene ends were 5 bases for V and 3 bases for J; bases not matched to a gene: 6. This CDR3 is CASSTPGTSYEQYF. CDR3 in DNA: TGTGCCAGCAGCACACCCGGGACTAGCTACGAGCAGTACTTC.

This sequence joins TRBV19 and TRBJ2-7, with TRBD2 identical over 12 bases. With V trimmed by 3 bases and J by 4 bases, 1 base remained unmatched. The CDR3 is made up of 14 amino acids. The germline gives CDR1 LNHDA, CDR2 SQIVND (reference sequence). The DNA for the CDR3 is TGTGCCAGTAGTATGACTAGCGGGAGTTACGAGCAGTACTTC. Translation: CASSMTSGSYEQYF.

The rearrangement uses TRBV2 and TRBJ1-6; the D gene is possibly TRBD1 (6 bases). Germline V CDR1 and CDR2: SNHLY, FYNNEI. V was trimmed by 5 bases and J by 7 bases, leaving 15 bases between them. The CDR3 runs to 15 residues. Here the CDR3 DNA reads TGTGCCAGCAGTCGATTCTTGACAGGAAATTCACCCCTCCACTTT. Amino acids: CASSRFLTGNSPLHF.

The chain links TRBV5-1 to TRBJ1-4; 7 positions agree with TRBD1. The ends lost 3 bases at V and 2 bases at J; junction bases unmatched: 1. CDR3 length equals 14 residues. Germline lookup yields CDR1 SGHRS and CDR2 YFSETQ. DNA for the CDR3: TGCGCCAGCAGCTCAGGGGGGACTAATGAAAAACTGTTTTTT. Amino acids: CASSSGGTNEKLFF.

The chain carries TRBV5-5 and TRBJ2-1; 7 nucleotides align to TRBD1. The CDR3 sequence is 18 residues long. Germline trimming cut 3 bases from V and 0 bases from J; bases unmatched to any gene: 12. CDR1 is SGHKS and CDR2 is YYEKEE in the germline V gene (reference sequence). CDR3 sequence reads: CASSSVGGATSSYNEQFF. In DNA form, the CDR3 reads TGTGCCAGCAGCTCGGTAGGGGGCGCGACCAGCTCCTACAATGAGCAGTTCTTC.

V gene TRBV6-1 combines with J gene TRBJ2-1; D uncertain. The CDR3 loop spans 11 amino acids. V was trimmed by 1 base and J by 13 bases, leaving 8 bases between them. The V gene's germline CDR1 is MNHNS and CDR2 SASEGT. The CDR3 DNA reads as TGTGCCAGCAGTGAAGGGCTAGTTCAGTTCTTC. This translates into CASSEGLVQFF.

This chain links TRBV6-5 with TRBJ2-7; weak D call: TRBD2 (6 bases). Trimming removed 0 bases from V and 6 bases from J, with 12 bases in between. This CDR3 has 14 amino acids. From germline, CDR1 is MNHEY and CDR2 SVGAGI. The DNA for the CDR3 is TGTGCCAGCAGTTACTCGGGCGGGGTTGGCGAGCAGTACTTC. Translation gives CASSYSGGVGEQYF.

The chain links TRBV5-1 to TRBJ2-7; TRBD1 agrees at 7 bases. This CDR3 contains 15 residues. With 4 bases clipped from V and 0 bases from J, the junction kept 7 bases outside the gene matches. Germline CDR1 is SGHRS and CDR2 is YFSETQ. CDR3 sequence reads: CASSPRGSASYEQYF. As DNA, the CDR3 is TGCGCCAGCAGCCCCAGGGGGAGTGCCTCCTACGAGCAGTACTTC.

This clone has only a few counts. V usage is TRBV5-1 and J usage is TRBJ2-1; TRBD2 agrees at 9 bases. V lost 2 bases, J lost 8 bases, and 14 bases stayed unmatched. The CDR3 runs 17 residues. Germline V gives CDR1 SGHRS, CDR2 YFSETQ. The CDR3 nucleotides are TGCGCCAGCAGCTTACAACTAGCGGGTCCCATCCCCCATGAGCAGTTCTTC. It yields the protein CASSLQLAGPIPHEQFF. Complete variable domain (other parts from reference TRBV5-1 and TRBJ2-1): KAGVTQTPRYLIKTRGQQVTLSCSPISGHRSVSWYQQTPGQGLQFLFEYFSETQRNKGNFPGRFSGRQFSNSRSEMNVSTLELGDSALYLCASSLQLAGPIPHEQFFGPGTRLTVL.

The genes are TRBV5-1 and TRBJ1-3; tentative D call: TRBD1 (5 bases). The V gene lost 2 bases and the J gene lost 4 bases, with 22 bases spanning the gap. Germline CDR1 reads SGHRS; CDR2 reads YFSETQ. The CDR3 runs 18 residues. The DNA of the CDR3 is TGCGCCAGCAGCTTCTCGGAGACAGCTACATTGAAAGGAAACACCATATATTTT. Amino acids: CASSFSETATLKGNTIYF.

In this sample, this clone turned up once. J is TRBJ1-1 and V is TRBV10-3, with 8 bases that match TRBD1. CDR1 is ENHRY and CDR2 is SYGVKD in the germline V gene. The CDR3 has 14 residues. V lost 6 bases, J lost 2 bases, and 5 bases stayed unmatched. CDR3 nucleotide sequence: TGTGCCATCAGAGGGACAGGCTTAAACACTGAAGCTTTCTTT. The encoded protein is CAIRGTGLNTEAFF.

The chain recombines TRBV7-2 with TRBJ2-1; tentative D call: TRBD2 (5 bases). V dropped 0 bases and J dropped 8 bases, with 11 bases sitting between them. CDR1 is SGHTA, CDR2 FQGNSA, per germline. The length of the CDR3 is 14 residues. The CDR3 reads CASSLALASDEQFF. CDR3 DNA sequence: TGTGCCAGCAGCTTAGCGCTAGCTTCTGATGAGCAGTTCTTC.

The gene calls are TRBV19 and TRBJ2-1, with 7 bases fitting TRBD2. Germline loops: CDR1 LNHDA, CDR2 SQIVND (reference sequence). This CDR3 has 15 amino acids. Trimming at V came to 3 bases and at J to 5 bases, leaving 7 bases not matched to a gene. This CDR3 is CASSMISGKDNEQFF. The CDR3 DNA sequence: TGTGCCAGTAGTATGATCAGCGGGAAGGACAATGAGCAGTTCTTC.

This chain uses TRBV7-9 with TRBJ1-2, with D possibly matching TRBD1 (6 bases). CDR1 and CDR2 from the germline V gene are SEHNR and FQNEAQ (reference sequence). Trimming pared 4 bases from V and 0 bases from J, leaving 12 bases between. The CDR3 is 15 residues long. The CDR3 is CASSSVRDTNYGYTF. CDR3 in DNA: TGTGCCAGCAGCTCCGTCCGGGACACTAACTATGGCTACACCTTC.

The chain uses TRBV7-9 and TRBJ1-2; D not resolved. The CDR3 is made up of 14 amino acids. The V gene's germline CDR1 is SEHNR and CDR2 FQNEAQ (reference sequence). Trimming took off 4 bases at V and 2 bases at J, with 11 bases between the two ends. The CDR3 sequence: CASSSSQRNYGYTF. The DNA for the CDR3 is TGTGCCAGCAGCTCGAGCCAGCGAAACTATGGCTACACCTTC. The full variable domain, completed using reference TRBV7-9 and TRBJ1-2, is DTGVSQNPRHKITKRGQNVTFRCDPISEHNRLYWYRQTLGQGPEFLTYFQNEAQLEKSRLLSDRFSAERPKGSFSTLEIQRTEQGDSAMYLCASSSSQRNYGYTFGSGTRLTVV.

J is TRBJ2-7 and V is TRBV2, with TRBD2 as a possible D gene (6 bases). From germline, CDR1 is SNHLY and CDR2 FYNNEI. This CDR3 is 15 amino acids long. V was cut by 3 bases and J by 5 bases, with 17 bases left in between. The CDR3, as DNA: TGTGCCAGCAGTGATGATGCGGGAATCAACCACGAGCAGTACTTC. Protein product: CASSDDAGINHEQYF.

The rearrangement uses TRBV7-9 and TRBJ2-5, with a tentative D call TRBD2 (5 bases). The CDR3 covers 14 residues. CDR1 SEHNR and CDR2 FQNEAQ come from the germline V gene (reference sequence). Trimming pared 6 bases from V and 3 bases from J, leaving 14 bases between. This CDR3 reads CASSNSTMKETQYF. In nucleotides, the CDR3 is TGTGCCAGCAGTAACTCGACTATGAAAGAGACCCAGTACTTC.

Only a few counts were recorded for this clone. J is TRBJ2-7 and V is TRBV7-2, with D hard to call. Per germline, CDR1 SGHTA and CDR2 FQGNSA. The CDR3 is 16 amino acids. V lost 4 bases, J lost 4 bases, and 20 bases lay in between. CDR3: CASSSSFGGPFYEQYF. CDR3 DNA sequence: TGTGCCAGCAGCTCCTCCTTCGGTGGGCCATTTTACGAGCAGTACTTC.

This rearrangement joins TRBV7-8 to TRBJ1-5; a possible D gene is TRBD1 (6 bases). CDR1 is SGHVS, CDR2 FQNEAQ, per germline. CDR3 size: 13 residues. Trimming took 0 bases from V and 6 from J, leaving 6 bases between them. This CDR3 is CASSLAQGQPQHF. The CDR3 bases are TGTGCCAGCAGCTTAGCACAGGGTCAGCCCCAGCATTTT.

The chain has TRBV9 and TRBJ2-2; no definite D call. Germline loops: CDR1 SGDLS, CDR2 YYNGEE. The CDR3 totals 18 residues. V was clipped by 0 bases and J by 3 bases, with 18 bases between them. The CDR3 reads CASSVAPHDSIDTGELFF. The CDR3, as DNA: TGTGCCAGCAGCGTAGCACCTCACGATAGCATCGACACCGGGGAGCTGTTTTTT.

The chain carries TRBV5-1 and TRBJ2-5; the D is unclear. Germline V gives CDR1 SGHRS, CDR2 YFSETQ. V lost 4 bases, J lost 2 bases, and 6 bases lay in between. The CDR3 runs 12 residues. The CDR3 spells CASSPTQETQYF. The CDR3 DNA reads TGCGCCAGCAGCCCGACACAAGAGACCCAGTACTTC.

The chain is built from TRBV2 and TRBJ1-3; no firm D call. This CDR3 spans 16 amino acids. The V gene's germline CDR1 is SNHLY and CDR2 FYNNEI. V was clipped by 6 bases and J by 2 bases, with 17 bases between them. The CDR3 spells CASSARLAGTGNTIYF. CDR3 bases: TGTGCCAGCAGCGCCCGCCTCGCAGGTACTGGAAACACCATATATTTT.

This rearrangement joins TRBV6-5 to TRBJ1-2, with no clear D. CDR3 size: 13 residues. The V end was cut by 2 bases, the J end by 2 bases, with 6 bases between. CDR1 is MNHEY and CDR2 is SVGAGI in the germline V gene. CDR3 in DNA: TGTGCCAGCAGTTACACATCGAACTATGGCTACACCTTC. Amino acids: CASSYTSNYGYTF.

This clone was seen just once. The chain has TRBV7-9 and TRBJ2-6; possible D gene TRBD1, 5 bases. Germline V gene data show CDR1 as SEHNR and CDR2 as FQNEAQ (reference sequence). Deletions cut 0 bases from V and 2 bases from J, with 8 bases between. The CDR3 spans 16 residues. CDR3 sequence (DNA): TGTGCCAGCAGCTTAGCGGAAGGGGCTGGGGCCAACGTCCTGACTTTC. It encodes CASSLAEGAGANVLTF. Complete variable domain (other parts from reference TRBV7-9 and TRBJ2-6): DTGVSQNPRHKITKRGQNVTFRCDPISEHNRLYWYRQTLGQGPEFLTYFQNEAQLEKSRLLSDRFSAERPKGSFSTLEIQRTEQGDSAMYLCASSLAEGAGANVLTFGAGSRLTVL.

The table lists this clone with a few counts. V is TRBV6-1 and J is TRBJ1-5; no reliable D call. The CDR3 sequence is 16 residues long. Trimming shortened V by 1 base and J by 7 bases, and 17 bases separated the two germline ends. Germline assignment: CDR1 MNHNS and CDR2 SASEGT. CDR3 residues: CASSEGAGLPNQPQHF. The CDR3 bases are TGTGCCAGCAGTGAAGGGGCAGGACTCCCAAACCAGCCCCAGCATTTT.

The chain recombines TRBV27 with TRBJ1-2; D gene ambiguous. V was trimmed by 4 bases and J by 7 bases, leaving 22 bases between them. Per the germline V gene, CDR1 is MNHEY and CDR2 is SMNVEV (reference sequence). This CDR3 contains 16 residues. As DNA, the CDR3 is TGTGCCAGCAGTTCCACACCTAGTATCAGTATTAGTGGCTACACCTTC. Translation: CASSSTPSISISGYTF.

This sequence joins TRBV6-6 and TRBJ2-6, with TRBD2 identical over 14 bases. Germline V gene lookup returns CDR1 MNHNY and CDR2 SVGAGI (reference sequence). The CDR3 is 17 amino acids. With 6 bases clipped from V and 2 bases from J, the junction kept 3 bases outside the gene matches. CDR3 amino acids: CASRRLAGGPGANVLTF. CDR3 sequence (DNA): TGTGCCAGCAGGCGACTAGCGGGAGGGCCTGGGGCCAACGTCCTGACTTTC.

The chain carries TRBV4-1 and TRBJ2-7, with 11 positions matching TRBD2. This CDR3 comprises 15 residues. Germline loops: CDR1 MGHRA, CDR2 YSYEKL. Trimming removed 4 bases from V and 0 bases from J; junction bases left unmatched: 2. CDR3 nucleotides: TGCGCCAGCAGCCTCACTAGCGGGAGCTCCTACGAGCAGTACTTC. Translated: CASSLTSGSSYEQYF.

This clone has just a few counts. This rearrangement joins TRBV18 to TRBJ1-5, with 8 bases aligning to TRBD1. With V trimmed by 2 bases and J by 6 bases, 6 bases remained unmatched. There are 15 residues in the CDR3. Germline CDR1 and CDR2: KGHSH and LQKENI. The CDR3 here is CASSPDRQGFQPQHF. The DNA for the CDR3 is TGTGCCAGCTCACCAGATCGACAGGGGTTTCAGCCCCAGCATTTT.